These 25 T cell receptor beta chains came from one sample sequenced in a study of OX40 agonist ivuxolimab in advanced cancers. Some clones are missing from TCRdb's copy, which holds only in-frame ones; the method was immunoSEQ multiplex PCR. The table shows around 43,000 clones, with roughly 90% occurring only once. The specimen was CD4+ or CD8+ T cells sorted from blood, collected in a trial of the OX40 agonist ivuxolimab. These TCRs come from an adult with an advanced solid tumor such as melanoma, head and neck, liver or kidney cancer.

V gene TRBV7-8 combines with J gene TRBJ1-1; D possibly corresponds to TRBD1 (5 bases). Trimming removed 2 bases at V and 2 bases at J, with 9 bases between. Germline CDR1 and CDR2: SGHVS and FQNEAQ. The length of the CDR3 is 14 residues. In DNA, the CDR3 is TGTGCCAGCAGCTTACAGGGAGGAAACACTGAAGCTTTCTTT. This codes for CASSLQGGNTEAFF.

The chain uses TRBV5-4 and TRBJ2-5; D might be TRBD2 (5 bases). There are 14 residues in the CDR3. Germline V lookup: CDR1 SGHNT, CDR2 YYREEE (reference sequence). V was cut by 0 bases and J by 4 bases, with 10 bases left in between. CDR3 nucleotide sequence: TGTGCCAGCAGCTTGGGACCTGGAGGAGAGACCCAGTACTTC. This codes for CASSLGPGGETQYF. The variable domain in full, completed from reference TRBV5-4 and TRBJ2-5, reads ETGVTQSPTHLIKTRGQQVTLRCSSQSGHNTVSWYQQALGQGPQFIFQYYREEENGRGNFPPRFSGLQFPNYSSELNVNALELDDSALYLCASSLGPGGETQYFGPGTRLLVL.

This chain connects TRBV10-3 to TRBJ2-5; TRBD2 matches 8 bases. Per the germline V gene, CDR1 is ENHRY and CDR2 is SYGVKD. This CDR3 spans 16 amino acids. V gave up 2 bases and J gave up 1 base; unmatched junction bases: 6. CDR3 bases: TGTGCCATCAGTGAGGGTTTAGCGGGGTTCCAAGAGACCCAGTACTTC. Translated: CAISEGLAGFQETQYF.

The chain joins TRBV7-9 to TRBJ2-7; D may match TRBD1 or TRBD2 (5 bases each). Trimming cost V 5 bases and J 0 bases, with 11 bases left between them. The CDR3 runs 14 residues. Germline V gene lookup returns CDR1 SEHNR and CDR2 FQNEAQ (reference sequence). The CDR3 DNA follows: TGTGCCAGCAGCCCACGGGGCAGCTCCTACGAGCAGTACTTC. Protein: CASSPRGSSYEQYF.

V usage is TRBV6-1 and J usage is TRBJ2-1; D unclear. Germline CDR1 MNHNS, CDR2 SASEGT. CDR3 size: 11 residues. Trimming cost V 5 bases and J 9 bases, with 8 bases left between them. DNA of the CDR3: TGTGCCAGCAGTACCCGGTCTGAGCAGTTCTTC. It encodes CASSTRSEQFF.

In this sample, this clone turned up once. The chain couples TRBV6-1 to TRBJ2-4; maybe TRBD2 (5 bases). Germline-derived CDR1 and CDR2 are MNHNS and SASEGT. This CDR3 has 15 residues. The V end was cut by 2 bases, the J end by 0 bases, with 8 bases between. CDR3 amino acids: CASSEFGLAKNIQYF. The CDR3 DNA sequence: TGTGCCAGCAGTGAATTCGGACTAGCCAAAAACATTCAGTACTTC.

The chain combines TRBV27 with TRBJ1-2; tentatively, D is TRBD1 (5 bases). Germline V CDR1 and CDR2: MNHEY, SMNVEV (reference sequence). Trimming removed 0 bases from V and 4 bases from J, with 9 bases in between. The CDR3 runs to 14 residues. For the CDR3, the DNA is TGTGCCAGCAGTTTATCGGGGGTTAGCTATGGCTACACCTTC. Encoded protein: CASSLSGVSYGYTF.

The CDR3 sequence: CAWSNPDRANTEAFF. CDR3 DNA sequence: TGTGCCTGGAGTAATCCGGACAGGGCGAACACTGAAGCTTTCTTT. The chain is built from TRBV30 and TRBJ1-1; 8 bases match TRBD1. V trimming: 2 bases; J trimming: 1 base; junction bases outside the gene matches: 6. CDR3 length: 15 amino acids. Germline V gives CDR1 GTSNPN, CDR2 SVGIG (reference sequence).

V gene TRBV11-2 combines with J gene TRBJ2-1; tentatively, D is TRBD2 (6 bases). The CDR3 is 15 amino acids. The V end lost 0 bases, the J end lost 7 bases, and 13 bases lay between the germline ends. The germline V gene encodes CDR1 SGHAT and CDR2 FQNNGV. The CDR3 protein is CASSLEFGGRNEQFF. In nucleotides, the CDR3 is TGTGCCAGCAGCTTAGAGTTCGGAGGGAGGAATGAGCAGTTCTTC.

This chain joins TRBV7-9 and TRBJ2-3, with a weak D call TRBD2 (5 bases). V was cut by 1 base and J by 3 bases, with 5 bases left in between. Germline assignment: CDR1 SEHNR and CDR2 FQNEAQ (reference sequence). The CDR3 runs to 13 residues. This CDR3 reads CASSLGGTDTQYF. The CDR3 bases are TGTGCCAGCAGCTTAGGCGGGACAGATACGCAGTATTTT.

CDR3 coding DNA: TGTGCCAGCAGCCCCGGTTTTCAAGAGACCCAGTACTTC. This sequence encodes CASSPGFQETQYF. V gene TRBV7-9 combines with J gene TRBJ2-5; D not resolved. The CDR3 is made up of 13 amino acids. The V gene's germline CDR1 is SEHNR and CDR2 FQNEAQ (reference sequence). V lost 5 bases and J lost 2, with 9 bases in between. The variable domain in full, completed from reference TRBV7-9 and TRBJ2-5, reads DTGVSQNPRHKITKRGQNVTFRCDPISEHNRLYWYRQTLGQGPEFLTYFQNEAQLEKSRLLSDRFSAERPKGSFSTLEIQRTEQGDSAMYLCASSPGFQETQYFGPGTRLLVL.

The chain employs TRBV6-4 and TRBJ2-1; possible D gene TRBD2, 7 bases. CDR3 length: 16 amino acids. Per germline, CDR1 MRHNA and CDR2 SNTAGT. V was trimmed by 0 bases and J by 5 bases, leaving 14 bases between them. CDR3 residues: CASSDSNGGPHNEQFF. CDR3 nucleotides: TGTGCCAGCAGTGACTCGAACGGGGGGCCGCACAATGAGCAGTTCTTC.

V and J are TRBV6-5 and TRBJ1-1; 8 bases line up with TRBD1. The CDR3 is 15 amino acids. The V gene end was trimmed by 3 bases and the J gene end by 4 bases; junction bases not matched to a gene: 7. Germline loops: CDR1 MNHEY, CDR2 SVGAGI. As DNA, the CDR3 is TGTGCCAGCAGTTATTCTTTCAGGGGGCCCACTGAAGCTTTCTTT. Amino acids: CASSYSFRGPTEAFF.

This clone appeared once. The V call is TRBV9, the J call TRBJ1-5; the D is unclear. This CDR3 comprises 15 residues. Germline V gene data show CDR1 as SGDLS and CDR2 as YYNGEE. The V and J ends lost 0 bases and 0 bases respectively, with 7 bases between them. In DNA, the CDR3 is TGTGCCAGCAGCGTAGAAGGGAATAGCAATCAGCCCCAGCATTTT. Translating gives CASSVEGNSNQPQHF.

This rearrangement joins TRBV29-1 to TRBJ2-7; tentative D call: TRBD2 (7 bases). Germline V CDR1 and CDR2: SQVTM, ANQGSEA. V was trimmed by 4 bases and J by 1 base, leaving 17 bases between them. This CDR3 is 15 amino acids long. CDR3 coding DNA: TGCAGCGTTGGGGGGGGGCCGTATAGGTCCTACGAGCAGTACTTC. Translating it yields CSVGGGPYRSYEQYF.

The chain combines TRBV7-9 with TRBJ2-7, with TRBD2 matching 7 bases. The CDR3 sequence is 14 residues long. Losses at the gene ends were 7 bases for V and 3 bases for J; bases not matched to a gene: 9. Germline CDR1 is SEHNR and CDR2 is FQNEAQ (reference sequence). The CDR3 region has the DNA TGTGCCAGCACCATGGGAGGGGTGATCTACGAGCAGTACTTC. It encodes CASTMGGVIYEQYF. The full variable domain, rest sourced from reference TRBV7-9 and TRBJ2-7, is DTGVSQNPRHKITKRGQNVTFRCDPISEHNRLYWYRQTLGQGPEFLTYFQNEAQLEKSRLLSDRFSAERPKGSFSTLEIQRTEQGDSAMYLCASTMGGVIYEQYFGPGTRLTVT.

The chain couples TRBV9 to TRBJ2-7; no firm D call. The ends were cut back, 0 bases at V and 5 bases at J, with 12 bases in the middle. The CDR3 runs to 14 residues. The germline gives CDR1 SGDLS, CDR2 YYNGEE. CDR3 sequence reads: CASSVAGRPDEQYF. The CDR3, as DNA: TGTGCCAGCAGCGTAGCCGGACGCCCGGACGAGCAGTACTTC.

V is TRBV30 and J is TRBJ1-2, with TRBD1 as a possible D gene (6 bases). Germline CDR1 is GTSNPN and CDR2 is SVGIG (reference sequence). The CDR3 length is 8 residues. CDR3 coding DNA: TGTGCGTGTACAGGGAACACCTTC. Amino acid sequence: CACTGNTF.

The chain employs TRBV5-1 and TRBJ2-7; possibly TRBD1 for D (6 bases). Germline assignment: CDR1 SGHRS and CDR2 YFSETQ. V lost 6 bases to trimming and J lost 4 bases, with 20 bases between them. The CDR3 runs to 15 residues. CDR3 in DNA: TGCGCCAGCAACCTTGGTCAGGGGCCTTGGTACGAGCAGTACTTC. Translated: CASNLGQGPWYEQYF.

The chain combines TRBV11-2 with TRBJ2-7; D not certain. The CDR3 sequence is 13 residues long. CDR1 is SGHAT and CDR2 is FQNNGV in the germline V gene. V was pared by 5 bases and J by 0 bases, with 8 bases between. The CDR3 sequence: CASSPPSSYEQYF. CDR3 DNA sequence: TGTGCCAGCAGCCCCCCTAGCTCCTACGAGCAGTACTTC.

V is TRBV6-1 and J is TRBJ2-7; D not certain. V was cut by 3 bases and J by 4 bases, with 7 bases left in between. This CDR3 comprises 12 residues. Germline values: CDR1 MNHNS, CDR2 SASEGT. The CDR3 reads CASSEPSYEQYF. Written as DNA, the CDR3 is TGTGCCAGCAGTGAGCCAAGTTACGAGCAGTACTTC.

V is TRBV15 and J is TRBJ2-1, with 9 positions matching TRBD2. This CDR3 spans 15 amino acids. Per the germline V gene, CDR1 is LNHNV and CDR2 is YYDKDF (reference sequence). With 0 bases clipped from V and 4 bases from J, the junction kept 1 base outside the gene matches. CDR3 bases: TGTGCCACCAGCAGAGACCTAGCGGGATACAATGAGCAGTTCTTC. Its translation is CATSRDLAGYNEQFF. Full variable domain (remainder filled in from reference TRBV15 and TRBJ2-1): DAMVIQNPRYQVTQFGKPVTLSCSQTLNHNVMYWYQQKSSQAPKLLFHYYDKDFNNEADTPDNFQSRRPNTSFCFLDIRSPGLGDTAMYLCATSRDLAGYNEQFFGPGTRLTVL.

The chain employs TRBV14 and TRBJ2-1, with 8 nucleotides matching TRBD1. Germline V lookup: CDR1 SGHDN, CDR2 FVKESK. CDR3 length: 18 amino acids. The V gene end was trimmed by 4 bases and the J gene end by 1 base; junction bases not matched to a gene: 12. The CDR3 nucleotides read TGTGCCAGCAGCCTCCTGAGGACAGGGATAATTTCCTACAATGAGCAGTTCTTC. This codes for CASSLLRTGIISYNEQFF. The full variable domain, with the rest looked up from reference TRBV14 and TRBJ2-1, is EAGVTQFPSHSVIEKGQTVTLRCDPISGHDNLYWYRRVMGKEIKFLLHFVKESKQDESGMPNNRFLAERTGGTYSTLKVQPAELEDSGVYFCASSLLRTGIISYNEQFFGPGTRLTVL.

The rearrangement links TRBV29-1 to TRBJ2-5; D possibly corresponds to TRBD1 (6 bases). Between the trimmed V and J ends, which lost 6 bases and 3 bases, there was a span of 14 bases. Germline lookup yields CDR1 SQVTM and CDR2 ANQGSEA. The length of the CDR3 is 13 residues. CDR3 sequence reads: CSVVKTGKETQYF. For the CDR3, the DNA is TGCAGCGTCGTCAAAACAGGGAAAGAGACCCAGTACTTC. The complete variable domain, with remaining parts taken from reference TRBV29-1 and TRBJ2-5, reads SAVISQKPSRDICQRGTSLTIQCQVDSQVTMMFWYRQQPGQSLTLIATANQGSEATYESGFVIDKFPISRPNLTFSTLTVSNMSPEDSSIYLCSVVKTGKETQYFGPGTRLLVL.

This clone came up once. V gene TRBV7-6 combines with J gene TRBJ2-7; tentatively, D is TRBD2 (5 bases). The germline CDR1 and CDR2 sequences are SGHVS and FNYEAQ. The CDR3 runs to 15 residues. Deletions cut 1 base from V and 4 bases from J, with 14 bases between. The CDR3 sequence: CASSLGEGDGYEQYF. The CDR3 coding sequence is TGTGCCAGCAGCTTAGGCGAGGGAGATGGTTACGAGCAGTACTTC. The complete variable domain, with remaining parts taken from reference TRBV7-6 and TRBJ2-7, reads GAGVSQSPRYKVTKRGQDVALRCDPISGHVSLYWYRQALGQGPEFLTYFNYEAQQDKSGLPNDRFSAERPEGSISTLTIQRTEQRDSAMYRCASSLGEGDGYEQYFGPGTRLTVT.